This T cell receptor beta chain was sequenced for a study of cytomegalovirus exposure and HLA in healthy donors. This clone was counted only a few times. Deletions cut 2 bases from V and 6 bases from J, with 5 bases between. Germline values: CDR1 MNHNY, CDR2 SVGAGI (reference sequence). The length of the CDR3 is 12 residues. This PCR relied on a set of 60 Vbeta primers and 13 Jbeta primers. TCRdb keeps only in-frame clones here, not all; method: immunoSEQ multiplex PCR. The data show roughly 120,000 clones, around 75% seen once. The sequence was obtained from a woman in her twenties or thirties in good health and CMV-seronegative. The sample taken for sequencing was PBMCs. V gene TRBV6-6 combines with J gene TRBJ2-1; D is undetermined. The CDR3 spells CASSYDSNEQFF. CDR3 sequence (DNA): TGTGCCAGCAGTTACGATAGCAATGAGCAGTTCTTC.